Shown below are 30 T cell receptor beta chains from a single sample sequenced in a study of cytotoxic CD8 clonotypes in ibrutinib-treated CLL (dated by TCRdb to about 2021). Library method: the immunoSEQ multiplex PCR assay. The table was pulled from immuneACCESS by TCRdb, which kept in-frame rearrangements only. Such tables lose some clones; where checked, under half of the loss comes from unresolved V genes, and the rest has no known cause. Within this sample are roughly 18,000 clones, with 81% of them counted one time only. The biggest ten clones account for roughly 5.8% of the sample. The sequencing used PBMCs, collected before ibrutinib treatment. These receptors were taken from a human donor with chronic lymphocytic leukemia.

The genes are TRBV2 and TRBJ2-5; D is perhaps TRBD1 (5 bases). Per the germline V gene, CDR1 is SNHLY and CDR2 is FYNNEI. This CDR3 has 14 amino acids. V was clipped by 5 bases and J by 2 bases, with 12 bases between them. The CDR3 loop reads CASSPQVIQETQYF. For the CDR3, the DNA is TGTGCCAGCAGTCCACAGGTGATTCAAGAGACCCAGTACTTC. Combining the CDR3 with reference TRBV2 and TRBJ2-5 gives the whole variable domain EPEVTQTPSHQVTQMGQEVILRCVPISNHLYFYWYRQILGQKVEFLVSFYNNEISEKSEIFDDQFSVERPDGSNFTLKIRSTKLEDSAMYFCASSPQVIQETQYFGPGTRLLVL.

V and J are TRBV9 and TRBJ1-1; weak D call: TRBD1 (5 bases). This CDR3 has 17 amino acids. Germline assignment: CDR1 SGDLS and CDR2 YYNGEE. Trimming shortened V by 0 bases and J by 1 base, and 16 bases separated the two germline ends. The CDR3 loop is CASSVVPPGHKNTEAFF. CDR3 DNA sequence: TGTGCCAGCAGCGTAGTTCCCCCCGGACATAAGAACACTGAAGCTTTCTTT.

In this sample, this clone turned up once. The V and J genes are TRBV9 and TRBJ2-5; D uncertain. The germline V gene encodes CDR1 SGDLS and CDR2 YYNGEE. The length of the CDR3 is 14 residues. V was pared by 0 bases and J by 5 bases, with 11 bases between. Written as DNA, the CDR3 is TGTGCCAGCAGCGTAGGTCCTGGTGGGGAGACCCAGTACTTC. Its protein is CASSVGPGGETQYF.

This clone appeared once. This CDR3 is CASGQGRTPGNIQYF. CDR3 sequence (DNA): TGTGCCAGTGGACAGGGAAGAACCCCGGGTAACATTCAGTACTTC. The chain links TRBV19 to TRBJ2-4; 8 bases match TRBD1. Germline V gene lookup returns CDR1 LNHDA and CDR2 SQIVND (reference sequence). The trim removed 8 bases at V and 7 bases at J, leaving 13 bases unmatched. The CDR3 has 15 residues.

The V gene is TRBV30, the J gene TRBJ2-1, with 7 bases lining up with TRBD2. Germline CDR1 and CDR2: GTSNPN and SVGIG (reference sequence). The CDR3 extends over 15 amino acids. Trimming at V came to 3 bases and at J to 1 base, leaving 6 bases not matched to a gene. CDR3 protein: CAWRRAGVSYNEQFF. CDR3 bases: TGTGCCTGGAGACGGGCGGGGGTGTCCTACAATGAGCAGTTCTTC. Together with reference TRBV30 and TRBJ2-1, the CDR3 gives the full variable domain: SQTIHQWPATLVQPVGSPLSLECTVEGTSNPNLYWYRQAAGRGLQLLFYSVGIGQISSEVPQNLSASRPQDRQFILSSKKLLLSDSGFYLCAWRRAGVSYNEQFFGPGTRLTVL.

CDR3 region: CASSPPRGSYEQYF. The CDR3 nucleotides read TGTGCCAGCAGCCCTCCCAGGGGATCCTACGAGCAGTACTTC. The chain is built from TRBV5-5 and TRBJ2-7; a weak D match, TRBD1 (6 bases). Germline V gives CDR1 SGHKS, CDR2 YYEKEE (reference sequence). The V and J ends lost 4 bases and 1 base respectively, with 12 bases between them. The CDR3 spans 14 residues.

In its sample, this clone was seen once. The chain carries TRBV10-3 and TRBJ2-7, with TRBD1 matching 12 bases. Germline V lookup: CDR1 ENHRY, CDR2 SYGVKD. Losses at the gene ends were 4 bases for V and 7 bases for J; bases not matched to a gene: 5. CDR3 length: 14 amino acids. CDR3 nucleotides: TGTGCCATCAGTGCTGGGACAGGGGGCGGTGAGCAGTACTTC. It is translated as CAISAGTGGGEQYF.

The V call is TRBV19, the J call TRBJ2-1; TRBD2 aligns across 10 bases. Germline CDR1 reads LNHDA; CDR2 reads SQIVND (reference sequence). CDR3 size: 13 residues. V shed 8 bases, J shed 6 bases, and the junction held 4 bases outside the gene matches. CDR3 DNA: TGTGCCAGTCGGTGGACTAGCGGCAATGAGCAGTTCTTC. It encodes CASRWTSGNEQFF. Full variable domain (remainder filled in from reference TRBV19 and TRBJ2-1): DGGITQSPKYLFRKEGQNVTLSCEQNLNHDAMYWYRQDPGQGLRLIYYSQIVNDFQKGDIAEGYSVSREKKESFPLTVTSAQKNPTAFYLCASRWTSGNEQFFGPGTRLTVL.

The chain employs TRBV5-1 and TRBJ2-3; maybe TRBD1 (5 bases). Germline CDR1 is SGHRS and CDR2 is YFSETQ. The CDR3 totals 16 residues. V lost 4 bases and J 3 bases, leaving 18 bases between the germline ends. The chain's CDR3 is CASSQGLRPATDTQYF. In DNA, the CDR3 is TGCGCCAGCAGCCAGGGCCTCCGCCCCGCGACAGATACGCAGTATTTT.

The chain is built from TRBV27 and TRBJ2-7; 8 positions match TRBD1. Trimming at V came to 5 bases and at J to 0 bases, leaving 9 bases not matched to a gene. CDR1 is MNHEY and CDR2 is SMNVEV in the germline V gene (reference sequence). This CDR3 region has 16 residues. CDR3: CASSRDRTGSSYEQYF. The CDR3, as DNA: TGTGCCAGCAGTAGGGACCGGACAGGGAGCTCCTACGAGCAGTACTTC.

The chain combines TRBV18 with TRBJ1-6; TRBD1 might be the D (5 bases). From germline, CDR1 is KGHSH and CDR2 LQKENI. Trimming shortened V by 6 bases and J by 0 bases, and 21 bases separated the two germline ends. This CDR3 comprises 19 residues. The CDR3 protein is CASSGTQRGGSSYNSPLHF. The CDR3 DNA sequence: TGTGCCAGCTCGGGTACCCAGCGTGGGGGGAGCTCCTATAATTCACCCCTCCACTTT.

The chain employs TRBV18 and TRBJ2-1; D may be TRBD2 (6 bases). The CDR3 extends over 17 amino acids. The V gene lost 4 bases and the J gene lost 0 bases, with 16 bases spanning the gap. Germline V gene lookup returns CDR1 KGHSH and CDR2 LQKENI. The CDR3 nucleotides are TGTGCCAGCTCACGTTCCACCGGGGGAAGCTCCTACAATGAGCAGTTCTTC. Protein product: CASSRSTGGSSYNEQFF.

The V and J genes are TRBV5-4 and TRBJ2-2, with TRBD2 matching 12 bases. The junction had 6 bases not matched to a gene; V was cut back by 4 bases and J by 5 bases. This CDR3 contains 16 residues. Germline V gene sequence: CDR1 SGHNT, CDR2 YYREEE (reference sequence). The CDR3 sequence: CASSGGTSGPTGELFF. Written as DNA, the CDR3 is TGTGCCAGCAGCGGCGGGACTAGCGGGCCAACCGGGGAGCTGTTTTTT.

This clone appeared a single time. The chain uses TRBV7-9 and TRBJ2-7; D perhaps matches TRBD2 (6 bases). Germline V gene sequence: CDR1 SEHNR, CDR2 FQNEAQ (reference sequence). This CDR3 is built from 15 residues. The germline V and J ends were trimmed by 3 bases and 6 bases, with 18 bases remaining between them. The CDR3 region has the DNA TGTGCCAGCAGCTTCTTCATGGGGGGAAGTGTCGAGCAGTACTTC. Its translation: CASSFFMGGSVEQYF.

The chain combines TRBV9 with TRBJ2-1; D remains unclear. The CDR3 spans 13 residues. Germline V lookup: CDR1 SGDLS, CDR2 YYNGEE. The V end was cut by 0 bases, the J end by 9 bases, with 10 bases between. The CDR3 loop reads CASSVDVGLEQFF. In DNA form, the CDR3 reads TGTGCCAGCAGCGTAGACGTGGGCCTTGAGCAGTTCTTC.

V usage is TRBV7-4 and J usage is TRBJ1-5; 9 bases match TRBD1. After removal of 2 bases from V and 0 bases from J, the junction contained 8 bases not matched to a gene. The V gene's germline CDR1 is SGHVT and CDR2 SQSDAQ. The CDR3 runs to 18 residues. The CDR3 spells CASSLRLGTGFSNQPQHF. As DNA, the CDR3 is TGTGCCAGCAGCTTAAGGTTAGGGACAGGGTTTAGCAATCAGCCCCAGCATTTT.

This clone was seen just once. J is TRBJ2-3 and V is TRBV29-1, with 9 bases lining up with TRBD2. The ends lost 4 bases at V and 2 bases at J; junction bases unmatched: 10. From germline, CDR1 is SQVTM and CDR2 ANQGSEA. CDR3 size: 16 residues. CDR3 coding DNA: TGCAGCGTTGTAGAAGCGGGGGGCCGTCACACAGATACGCAGTATTTT. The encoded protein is CSVVEAGGRHTDTQYF.

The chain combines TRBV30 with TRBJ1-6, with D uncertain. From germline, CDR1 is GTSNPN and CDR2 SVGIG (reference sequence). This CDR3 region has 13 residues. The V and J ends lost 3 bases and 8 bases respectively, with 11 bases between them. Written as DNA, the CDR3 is TGTGCCTGGAGCGGCGGGGAACATTCACCCCTCCACTTT. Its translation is CAWSGGEHSPLHF. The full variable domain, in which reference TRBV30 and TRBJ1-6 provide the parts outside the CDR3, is SQTIHQWPATLVQPVGSPLSLECTVEGTSNPNLYWYRQAAGRGLQLLFYSVGIGQISSEVPQNLSASRPQDRQFILSSKKLLLSDSGFYLCAWSGGEHSPLHFGNGTRLTVT.

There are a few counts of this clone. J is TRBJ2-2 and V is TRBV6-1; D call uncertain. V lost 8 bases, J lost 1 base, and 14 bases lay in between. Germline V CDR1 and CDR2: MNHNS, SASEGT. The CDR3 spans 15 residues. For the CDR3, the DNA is TGTGCCAGCCACGTCAGGTCTGGGAACACCGGGGAGCTGTTTTTT. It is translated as CASHVRSGNTGELFF.

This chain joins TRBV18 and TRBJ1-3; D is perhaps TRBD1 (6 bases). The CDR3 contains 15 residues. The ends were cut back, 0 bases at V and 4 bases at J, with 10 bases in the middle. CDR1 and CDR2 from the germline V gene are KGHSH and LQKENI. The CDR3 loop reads CASSPPGAPGNTIYF. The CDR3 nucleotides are TGTGCCAGCTCACCACCGGGGGCGCCCGGAAACACCATATATTTT.

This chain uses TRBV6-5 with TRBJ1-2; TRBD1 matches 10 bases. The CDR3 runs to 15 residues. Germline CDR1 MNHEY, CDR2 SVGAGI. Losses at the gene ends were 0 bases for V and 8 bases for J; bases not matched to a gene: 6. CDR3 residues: CASSYSGQGKGGYTF. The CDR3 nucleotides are TGTGCCAGCAGTTACTCGGGACAGGGGAAGGGAGGCTACACCTTC.

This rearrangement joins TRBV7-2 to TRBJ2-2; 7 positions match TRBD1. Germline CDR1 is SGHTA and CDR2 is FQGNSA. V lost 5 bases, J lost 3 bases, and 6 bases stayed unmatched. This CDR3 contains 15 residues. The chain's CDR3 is CASSRDRVDTGELFF. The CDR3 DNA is TGTGCCAGCAGCCGCGACAGGGTTGACACCGGGGAGCTGTTTTTT.

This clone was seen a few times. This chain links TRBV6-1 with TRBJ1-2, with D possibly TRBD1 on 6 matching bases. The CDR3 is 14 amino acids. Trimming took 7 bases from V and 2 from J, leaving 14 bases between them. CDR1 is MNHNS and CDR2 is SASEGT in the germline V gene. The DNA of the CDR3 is TGTGCCAGCACCAGGACAGTACTCAACTATGGCTACACCTTC. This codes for CASTRTVLNYGYTF.

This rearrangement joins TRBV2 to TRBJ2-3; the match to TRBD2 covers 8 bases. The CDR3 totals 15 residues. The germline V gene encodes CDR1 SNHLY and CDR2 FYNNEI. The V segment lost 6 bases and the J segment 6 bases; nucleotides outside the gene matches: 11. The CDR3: CASRGLSGAGDTQYF. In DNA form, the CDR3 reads TGTGCCAGCAGGGGCCTTAGCGGGGCGGGGGATACGCAGTATTTT.

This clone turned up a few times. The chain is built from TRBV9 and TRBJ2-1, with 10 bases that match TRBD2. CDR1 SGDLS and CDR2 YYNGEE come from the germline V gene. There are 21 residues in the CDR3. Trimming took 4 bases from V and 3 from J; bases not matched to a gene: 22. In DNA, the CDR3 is TGTGCCAGCAGCTCCCCCGGGACAGACCAGATTAGCGGGGGGATCTACAATGAGCAGTTCTTC. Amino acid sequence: CASSSPGTDQISGGIYNEQFF.

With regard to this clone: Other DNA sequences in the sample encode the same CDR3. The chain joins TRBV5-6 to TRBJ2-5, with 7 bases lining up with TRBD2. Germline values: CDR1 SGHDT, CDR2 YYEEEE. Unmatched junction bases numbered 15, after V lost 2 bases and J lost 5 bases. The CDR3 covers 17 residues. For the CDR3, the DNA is TGTGCCAGCAGCTTCGGGAAAGGAGCGGGGCGGGGGGAGACCCAGTACTTC. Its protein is CASSFGKGAGRGETQYF.

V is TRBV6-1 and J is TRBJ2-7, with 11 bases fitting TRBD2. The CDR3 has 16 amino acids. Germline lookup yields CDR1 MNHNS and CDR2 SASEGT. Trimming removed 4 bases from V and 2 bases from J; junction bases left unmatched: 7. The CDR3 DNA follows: TGTGCCAGCAGTGGAACTACTAGCGGGGGCCCCTACGAGCAGTACTTC. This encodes CASSGTTSGGPYEQYF.

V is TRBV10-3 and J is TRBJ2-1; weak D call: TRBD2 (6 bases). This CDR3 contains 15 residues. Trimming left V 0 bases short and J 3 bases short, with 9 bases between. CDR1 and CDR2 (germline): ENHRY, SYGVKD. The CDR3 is CAISESRGLYNEQFF. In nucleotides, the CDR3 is TGTGCCATCAGTGAGTCAAGGGGACTCTACAATGAGCAGTTCTTC.

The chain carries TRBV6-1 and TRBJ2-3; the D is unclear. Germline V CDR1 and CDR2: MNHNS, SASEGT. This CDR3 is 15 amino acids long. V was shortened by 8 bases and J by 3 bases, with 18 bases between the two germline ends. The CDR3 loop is CASLLGTLLTDTQYF. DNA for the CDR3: TGTGCCAGCCTACTGGGCACGCTCTTGACAGATACGCAGTATTTT.

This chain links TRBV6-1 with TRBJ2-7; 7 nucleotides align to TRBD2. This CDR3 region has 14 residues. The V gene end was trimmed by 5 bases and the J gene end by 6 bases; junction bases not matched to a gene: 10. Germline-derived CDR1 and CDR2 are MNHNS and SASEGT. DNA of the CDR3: TGTGCCAGCAGTCCCCGGGACTACCTTGCCGAGCAGTACTTC. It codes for CASSPRDYLAEQYF.